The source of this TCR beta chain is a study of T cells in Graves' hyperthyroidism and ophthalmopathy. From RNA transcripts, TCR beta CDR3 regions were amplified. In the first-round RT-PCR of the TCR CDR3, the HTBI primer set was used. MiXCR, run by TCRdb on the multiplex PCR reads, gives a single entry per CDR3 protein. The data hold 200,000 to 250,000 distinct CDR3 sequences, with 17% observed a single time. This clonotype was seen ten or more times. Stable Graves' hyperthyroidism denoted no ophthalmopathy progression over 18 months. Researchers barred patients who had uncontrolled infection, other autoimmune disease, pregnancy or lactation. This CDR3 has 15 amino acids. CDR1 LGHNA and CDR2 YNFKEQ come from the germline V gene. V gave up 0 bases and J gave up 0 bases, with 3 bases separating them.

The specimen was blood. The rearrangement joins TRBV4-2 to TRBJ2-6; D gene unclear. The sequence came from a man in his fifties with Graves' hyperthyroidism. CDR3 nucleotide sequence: TGTGCCAGCAGCCAAGACAGCTCTGGGGCCAACGTCCTGACTTTC. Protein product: CASSQDSSGANVLTF.